The clone carrying this T cell receptor (beta chain) was detected only once. Its antigen is not known. CDR1 is KGHSH, CDR2 LQKENI, per germline. The CDR3 is 16 amino acids. V lost 2 bases to trimming and J lost 3 bases; unmatched junction nucleotides: 9. This sample was included in a study of T cell responses to AZD1222 COVID-19 vaccine. Study-wide results and limits: Spike-specific TCR depth and breadth grew after two AZD1222 doses.

The table came from immunoSEQ multiplex PCR; TCRdb's copy has only in-frame clones and leaves some out. The repertoire holds about 150,000 clones, with approximately 89% as singletons. The specimen comprised peripheral blood, sampled on day 0 of AZD1222 vaccination. The clonotype originates from an adult in good health. The rearrangement joins TRBV18 to TRBJ2-7; 8 positions agree with TRBD2. The CDR3 sequence is CASSPSGGLAGYEQYF. CDR3 in DNA: TGTGCCAGCTCACCATCGGGGGGGCTAGCGGGCTACGAGCAGTACTTC. The full variable domain, its missing parts supplied by reference TRBV18 and TRBJ2-7, is NAGVMQNPRHLVRRRGQEARLRCSPMKGHSHVYWYRQLPEEGLKFMVYLQKENIIDESGMPKERFSAEFPKEGPSILRIQQVVRGDSAAYFCASSPSGGLAGYEQYFGPGTRLTVT.